This section outlines one T cell receptor (beta chain) sequence together with its context. Its antigen is currently unknown. Measured with immunoSEQ multiplex PCR; TCRdb has only the in-frame clones, and not every one. The table lists about 200,000 clones, about 72% of them singletons. With 1 base clipped from V and 8 bases from J, the junction kept 14 bases outside the gene matches. The CDR3 length is 18 residues. Germline V gene data show CDR1 as SQVTM and CDR2 as ANQGSEA. The data are from a study of cytotoxic CD8 clonotypes in ibrutinib-treated CLL. Study results and limitations: The public clonotypes identified were infrequent and showed contraction or stability on treatment. Researchers report that baseline clonality outpaced age-matched healthy donors and tracked circulating CD8+ T-cell counts.

The input for sequencing was PBMCs, taken after 24 months of ibrutinib treatment. This sequence originates from a human donor with chronic lymphocytic leukemia. The chain has TRBV29-1 and TRBJ2-1; TRBD2 matches at 13 bases. CDR3 loop: CSVEGRTSGRQTTYEQFF. The CDR3 DNA is TGCAGCGTTGAAGGGAGGACTAGCGGGAGACAAACCACCTATGAGCAGTTCTTC.